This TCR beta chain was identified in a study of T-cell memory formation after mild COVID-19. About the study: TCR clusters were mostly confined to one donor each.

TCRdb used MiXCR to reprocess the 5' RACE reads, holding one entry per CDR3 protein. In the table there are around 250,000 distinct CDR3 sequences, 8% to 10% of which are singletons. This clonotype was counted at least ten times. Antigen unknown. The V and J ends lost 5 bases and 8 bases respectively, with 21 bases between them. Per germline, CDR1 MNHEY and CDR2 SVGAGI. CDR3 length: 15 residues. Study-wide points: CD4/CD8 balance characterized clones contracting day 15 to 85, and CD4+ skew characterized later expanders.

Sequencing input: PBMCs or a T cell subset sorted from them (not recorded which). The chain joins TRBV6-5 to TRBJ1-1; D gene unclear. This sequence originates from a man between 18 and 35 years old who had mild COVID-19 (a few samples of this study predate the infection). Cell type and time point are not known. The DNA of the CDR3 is TGTGCCAGCAGTCTCACGAGGGCGGTTGGAGGGGAAGCTTTCTTT. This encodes CASSLTRAVGGEAFF.